The 17 T cell receptor beta chains below all came from one sample that was sequenced in a study of blood T cell repertoires in COVID-19. This table comes from immunoSEQ multiplex PCR, and its TCRdb copy is limited to in-frame clones, with some not included. The table lists 130,000 or so clones, 75% to 90% of them singletons, with roughly 4% in the top ten. Specimen: peripheral blood. The receptors here all came from a man between 40 and 49 years old with acute or convalescent COVID-19.

CDR3 sequence (DNA): TGTGCCAGCAGTTACTCTACGTTACTAACAGATACGCAGTATTTT. Protein product: CASSYSTLLTDTQYF. The chain recombines TRBV6-2 or TRBV6-3 with TRBJ2-3; D remains unclear. The germline V and J ends were trimmed by 0 bases and 3 bases, with 10 bases remaining between them. Germline V gene sequence: CDR1 MNHEY, CDR2 SVGEGT. The CDR3 runs 15 residues.

This chain joins TRBV20-1 and TRBJ2-1; D is perhaps TRBD1 (6 bases). Between the trimmed V and J ends, which lost 5 bases and 10 bases, there was a span of 12 bases. Germline CDR1 is DFQATT and CDR2 is SNEGSKA (reference sequence). This CDR3 contains 11 residues. CDR3 residues: CSAHRVREQFF. CDR3 sequence (DNA): TGCAGTGCTCACAGGGTCCGGGAGCAGTTCTTC.

V is TRBV3-1 (or the pseudogene TRBV3-2) and J is TRBJ2-7; perhaps TRBD2 as D (6 bases). CDR3 length equals 14 residues. V dropped 1 base and J dropped 3 bases, with 10 bases sitting between them. Germline V gene data show CDR1 as LGHDT and CDR2 as YNNKEL (reference sequence). The CDR3, as DNA: TGTGCCAGCAGCCAAGGCGGGAAGGTCTACGAGCAGTACTTC. Translated, it gives CASSQGGKVYEQYF.

This clone was observed a few times. This chain joins TRBV27 and TRBJ1-5; 10 bases are shared with TRBD1. Germline V gives CDR1 MNHEY, CDR2 SMNVEV (reference sequence). This CDR3 comprises 15 residues. J was trimmed by 3 bases and V by 3 bases; bases with no gene match: 2. The CDR3: CASSLGTGVNQPQHF. The DNA for the CDR3 is TGTGCCAGCAGTTTGGGGACAGGGGTCAATCAGCCCCAGCATTTT.

In its sample, this clone was seen once. CDR3 loop: CAIQRVWVPNEQFF. For the CDR3, the DNA is TGTGCCATCCAGCGGGTCTGGGTCCCCAATGAGCAGTTCTTC. The chain uses TRBV2 and TRBJ2-1, with a tentative D call TRBD2 (6 bases). Germline V gene lookup returns CDR1 SNHLY and CDR2 FYNNEI. The CDR3 is 14 residues long. Trimming removed 10 bases from V and 6 bases from J, with 19 bases in between.

This clone was counted once. J is TRBJ1-1 and V is TRBV15; the D is unclear. This CDR3 has 14 amino acids. The V end lost 0 bases, the J end lost 8 bases, and 13 bases lay between the germline ends. From germline, CDR1 is LNHNV and CDR2 YYDKDF (reference sequence). CDR3 residues: CATSRDSIGREAFF. CDR3 in DNA: TGTGCCACCAGCAGAGATTCAATAGGGAGAGAAGCTTTCTTT.

V is TRBV5-5 and J is TRBJ1-2; TRBD1 agrees at 7 bases. The length of the CDR3 is 15 residues. Losses at the gene ends were 0 bases for V and 8 bases for J; bases not matched to a gene: 10. Per germline, CDR1 SGHKS and CDR2 YYEKEE (reference sequence). The DNA for the CDR3 is TGTGCCAGCAGCTTGGCTGGATCGACAGGGAGCGGCTACACCTTC. Amino acid sequence: CASSLAGSTGSGYTF.

This clone was detected once. The rearrangement joins TRBV6-5 to TRBJ2-7, with 7 bases that match TRBD1. Germline CDR1 is MNHEY and CDR2 is SVGAGI. The V segment lost 7 bases and the J segment 2 bases; nucleotides outside the gene matches: 8. This CDR3 region has 14 residues. CDR3 in amino acids: CASTPRDSTYEQYF. The CDR3 DNA reads as TGTGCCAGCACACCCCGGGACAGCACCTACGAGCAGTACTTC.

V and J are TRBV19 and TRBJ1-5; tentative D call: TRBD1 (6 bases). The CDR3 consists of 13 residues. The V gene's germline CDR1 is LNHDA and CDR2 SQIVND (reference sequence). V shed 5 bases and J shed 5 bases, with 10 bases lying between them. The CDR3 here is CASSDKGDQPQHF. The CDR3 bases are TGTGCCAGTAGTGATAAGGGGGATCAGCCCCAGCATTTT.

The chain couples TRBV19 to TRBJ2-5; TRBD1 agrees at 8 bases. V trimming: 6 bases; J trimming: 0 bases; junction bases outside the gene matches: 6. This CDR3 is 15 amino acids long. Germline CDR1 and CDR2: LNHDA and SQIVND (reference sequence). As DNA, the CDR3 is TGTGCCAGTAGACCGGGACAGGCGTACCAAGAGACCCAGTACTTC. Residues: CASRPGQAYQETQYF.

The rearrangement uses TRBV4-1 and TRBJ2-1, with TRBD1 matching over 7 bases. CDR1 MGHRA and CDR2 YSYEKL come from the germline V gene. The V segment lost 0 bases and the J segment 7 bases; nucleotides outside the gene matches: 6. This CDR3 has 15 amino acids. CDR3 bases: TGCGCCAGCAGCCAAGATGGGACAGTTATTAATGAGCAGTTCTTC. As protein: CASSQDGTVINEQFF.

The chain employs TRBV2 and TRBJ1-4; possibly TRBD1 for D (6 bases). The CDR3 covers 16 residues. Germline CDR1 and CDR2: SNHLY and FYNNEI. V lost 8 bases and J lost 5, with 21 bases in between. CDR3 residues: CASSGGGLRENEKLFF. In DNA, the CDR3 is TGTGCCAGCTCCGGGGGGGGGCTCAGGGAGAATGAAAAACTGTTTTTT.

V usage is TRBV4-1 and J usage is TRBJ2-1; D may be TRBD2 (5 bases). The CDR3 is made up of 12 amino acids. Trimming cost V 5 bases and J 12 bases, with 14 bases left between them. Germline loops: CDR1 MGHRA, CDR2 YSYEKL. The CDR3 region is CASSGRERRQFF. The CDR3 DNA reads as TGCGCCAGCAGCGGTAGGGAGAGGCGGCAGTTCTTC.

The sample holds one count of this clone. V is TRBV5-4 and J is TRBJ1-2, with D hard to call. V was trimmed by 0 bases and J by 6 bases, leaving 9 bases between them. Germline V gene data show CDR1 as SGHNT and CDR2 as YYREEE (reference sequence). This CDR3 has 13 residues. The CDR3 reads CASSLGGIDGYTF. CDR3 coding DNA: TGTGCCAGCAGCTTGGGAGGGATCGATGGCTACACCTTC.

The V and J genes are TRBV6-2 or TRBV6-3 and TRBJ2-2, with 7 bases fitting TRBD1. This CDR3 is 12 amino acids long. V trimming: 6 bases; J trimming: 9 bases; junction bases outside the gene matches: 4. Germline loops: CDR1 MNHEY, CDR2 SVGEGT. CDR3 coding DNA: TGTGCCAGCAGCCGACAGGGCCGGGAGCTGTTTTTT. It translates to CASSRQGRELFF.

This rearrangement joins TRBV3-1 (or the pseudogene TRBV3-2) to TRBJ2-2, with 8 bases that match TRBD2. Losses at the gene ends were 0 bases for V and 3 bases for J; bases not matched to a gene: 6. The CDR3 length is 17 residues. Germline V gene lookup returns CDR1 LGHDT and CDR2 YNNKEL (reference sequence). The CDR3 is CASSQEGLAGYTGELFF. CDR3 bases: TGTGCCAGCAGCCAAGAAGGGCTAGCGGGTTACACCGGGGAGCTGTTTTTT.

The V call is TRBV5-4, the J call TRBJ1-4; 9 nucleotides match TRBD1. This CDR3 has 19 amino acids. Germline values: CDR1 SGHNT, CDR2 YYREEE (reference sequence). V lost 4 bases to trimming and J lost 7 bases; unmatched junction nucleotides: 20. The CDR3 is CASSPQGQGAIIGAEKLFF. In nucleotides, the CDR3 is TGTGCCAGCAGCCCTCAGGGACAGGGTGCAATTATTGGTGCTGAAAAACTGTTTTTT. Combining the CDR3 with reference TRBV5-4 and TRBJ1-4 gives the whole variable domain ETGVTQSPTHLIKTRGQQVTLRCSSQSGHNTVSWYQQALGQGPQFIFQYYREEENGRGNFPPRFSGLQFPNYSSELNVNALELDDSALYLCASSPQGQGAIIGAEKLFFGSGTQLSVL.